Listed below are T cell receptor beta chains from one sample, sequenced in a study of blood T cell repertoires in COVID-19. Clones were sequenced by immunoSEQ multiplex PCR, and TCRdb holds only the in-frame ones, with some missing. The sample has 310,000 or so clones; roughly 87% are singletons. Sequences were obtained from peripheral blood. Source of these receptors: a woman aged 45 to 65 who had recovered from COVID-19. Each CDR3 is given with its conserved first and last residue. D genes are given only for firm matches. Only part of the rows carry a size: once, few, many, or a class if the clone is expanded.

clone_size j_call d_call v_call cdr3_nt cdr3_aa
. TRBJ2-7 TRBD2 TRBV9 TGTGCCAGCAGCGTAGCAGGTAGCGGGGCCTCCTACGAGCAGTACTTC CASSVAGSGASYEQYF
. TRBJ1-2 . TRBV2 TGTGCCAGCAGGTATACTGCTGTTGTTGACTATGGCTACACCTTC CASRYTAVVDYGYTF
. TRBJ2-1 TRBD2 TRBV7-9 TGTGCCAGCACCTCGGGGACTAGTAGCTCCTACAATGAGCAGTTCTTC CASTSGTSSSYNEQFF
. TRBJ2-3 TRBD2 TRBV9 TGTGCCAGCAGCGTCAGCGGGAGGGCATCAGATACGCAGTATTTT CASSVSGRASDTQYF
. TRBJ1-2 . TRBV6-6 TGTGCCAGCAGTTCAAGCAGGGGTTACACCTTC CASSSSRGYTF
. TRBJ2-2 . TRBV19 TGTGCCAGTACTCCCACGGGCGGGTCGAACACCGGGGAGCTGTTTTTT CASTPTGGSNTGELFF
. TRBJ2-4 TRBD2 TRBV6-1 TGTGCCAGCAGTGAAAGTCCGACTAGCCCCCGGAACATTCAGTACTTC CASSESPTSPRNIQYF
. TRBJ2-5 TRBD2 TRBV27 TGTGCCAGCAGACTAAGCGGGACCTACCAAGAGACCCAGTACTTC CASRLSGTYQETQYF
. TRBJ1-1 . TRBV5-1 TGCGCCAGCACAGGACAGCCTGAGAACACTGAAGCTTTCTTT CASTGQPENTEAFF
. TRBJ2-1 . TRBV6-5 TGTGCCAGCACCAATCATCCAGACAATGAGCAGTTCTTC CASTNHPDNEQFF
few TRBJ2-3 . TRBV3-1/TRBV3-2 TGTGCCAGCAGCCAAGTGCCGACTTCCACAGATACGCAGTATTTT CASSQVPTSTDTQYF
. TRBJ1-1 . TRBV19 TGTGCCAGTAGTATTTCCAGGAACACTGAAGCTTTCTTT CASSISRNTEAFF
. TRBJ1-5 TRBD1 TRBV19 TGTGCCAGTACCCCTCAGGGACAGGGTTTATATCAGCCCCAGCATTTT CASTPQGQGLYQPQHF